This T cell receptor (beta chain) was retrieved from a study of blood T cell repertoires in COVID-19 (dated by TCRdb to between 2020 and 2021). About the study as a whole: Samples from collaborators originated in the United States, Italy and Spain and spanned both the acute and convalescent phases of COVID-19. The samples were drawn from two sources: the first 160 participants of the ongoing ImmuneRACE study, and over 1,000 subjects contributed by 6 global collaborators. The sample metadata nearly always contained a de-identified subject ID, COVID-19 status, age in years and sex. The material from the prospective study consisted of cDNA or gDNA derived from T cells, B-cell-depleted T cells, or PBMCs. Subjects who had been exposed to COVID-19, were actively infected with it, or had recovered from it provided the deeply sampled blood TCRbeta repertoires that made up the dataset. The repertoires were released in a freely available public database intended as a resource for research on the immune response to SARS-CoV-2. Where HLA class I and class II types were available, the types were taken from metadata supplied by the sample provider, not from assay-based typing. Overall study outcomes, separate from this receptor: The amount of clinical and demographic metadata varied by source and participant and was provided uncurated.

The immunoSEQ Assay, a bias-controlled multiplex PCR, was used to amplify TCRbeta CDR3 regions from genomic DNA. In the original analysis: Nucleated cell counts per sample were estimated from amplification of reference gene primers within the assay. To quantify the absolute abundance of each unique TCRbeta CDR3 rearrangement, sequence reads were collapsed and filtered. For each sample, productive Simpson clonality was calculated as the square root of Simpson's diversity index over productive rearrangements. The table comes from immuneACCESS by way of TCRdb, which keeps in-frame sequences with V and J called. Part of the clones is missing from these tables; in studies checked, under half for an unresolved V gene and the rest for unknown reasons. D and trimming were read from the DNA, whereas the V and J calls and clone size are those reported in that table. This sample comprises approximately 200,000 clones, more than 75% of them detected only once. Around 6% of the sample goes to the ten largest clones.

In Seattle, one collaborating source enrolled patients while the infection was active and tracked those patients longitudinally over the course of disease. Whole blood was collected in K2EDTA tubes by collaborating institutions according to the institutions' own protocols. For TCRbeta analysis, collaborators shipped samples as frozen whole blood, isolated PBMCs, or DNA extracted from either of those sample types. Including the terminal cysteine and phenylalanine, the CDR3 comprises 13 residues. Only CDR3 DNA is held: 39 bases, read in frame from base 1. From a lookup of the germline V gene, CDR1 and CDR2 are SGHTA and FQGTGA. A distance of 9 bases separates the germline ends of V and J, which lose 0 bases and 7 bases respectively. Comment on this clone: What this receptor recognizes is not known. No base quality information exists; no much larger clone differs at one position.

Sequenced sample: peripheral blood. The clonotype was recovered from a woman between 35 and 50 years old with COVID-19, enrolled during active disease. The chain is encoded by TRBV7-3 joined to TRBJ1-1, with the identity of the D gene unclear. CDR3 protein: CASSLTPSSEAFF. The DNA reads TGTGCCAGCAGCTTAACCCCCTCTAGTGAAGCTTTCTTT.